Listed below are T cell receptor beta chains from one sample, sequenced in a study of cytomegalovirus exposure and HLA in healthy donors. Here immunoSEQ multiplex PCR was the method, and the copy in TCRdb shows in-frame clones only, minus some. Of 250,000 to 350,000 clones in the sample, 80% were seen once. Sequenced sample: PBMCs. All receptors come from a girl aged 2-9 years in good health and CMV-seronegative. The CDR3 runs from the conserved cysteine through the conserved F or W. The D gene is left open where the match is weak. Not every row has a clone size; where given, it reads once, few, many or a size class.

V: TRBV15; J: TRBJ1-1; D: NA; size: NA; DNA: TGTGCCACCAGCAGAGATTGGAGGGGATGGGACACTGAAGCTTTCTTT; CDR3: CATSRDWRGWDTEAFF
V: TRBV10-2; J: TRBJ1-3; D: TRBD1; size: NA; DNA: TGCGCCAGCAGGGACAGGGTGTTCTCTGGAAACACCATATATTTT; CDR3: CASRDRVFSGNTIYF
V: TRBV27; J: TRBJ2-5; D: TRBD2; size: few; DNA: TGTGCCAGCAGCAGACTAGCCTCGTACCAAGAGACCCAGTACTTC; CDR3: CASSRLASYQETQYF
V: TRBV9; J: TRBJ2-3; D: TRBD2; size: once; DNA: TGTGCCAGCAGCGTAACTCTAGCGGGGGGTCGGGATACGCAGTATTTT; CDR3: CASSVTLAGGRDTQYF
V: TRBV30; J: TRBJ1-4; D: NA; size: NA; DNA: TGTGCCTGGAGGGGTCAGGGAGGGGCTAATGAAAAACTGTTTTTT; CDR3: CAWRGQGGANEKLFF
V: TRBV28; J: TRBJ2-1; D: NA; size: NA; DNA: TGTGCCAGCAGTCGGGGTGAGGATATACGCAATGAGCAGTTCTTC; CDR3: CASSRGEDIRNEQFF
V: TRBV28; J: TRBJ2-1; D: NA; size: NA; DNA: TGTGCCAGCAACAGGGCCTACAATGAGCAGTTCTTC; CDR3: CASNRAYNEQFF
V: TRBV27; J: TRBJ1-2; D: NA; size: NA; DNA: TGTGCCAGCAGGCAACAAGCAGGACTGGAGGGCTACACCTTC; CDR3: CASRQQAGLEGYTF
V: TRBV4-1; J: TRBJ1-4; D: TRBD1; size: NA; DNA: TGCGCCAGCAGCCTGACAGGGGTCGAAAAACTGTTTTTT; CDR3: CASSLTGVEKLFF
V: TRBV19; J: TRBJ1-1; D: TRBD1; size: NA; DNA: TGTGCCAGTAGGCCGGGACAGGGAAGGAGAAACACTGAAGCTTTCTTT; CDR3: CASRPGQGRRNTEAFF
V: TRBV27; J: TRBJ2-7; D: TRBD1; size: NA; DNA: TGTGCCAGCAGTGTCACCTCGACAGGGTACGAGCAGTACTTC; CDR3: CASSVTSTGYEQYF
V: TRBV5-4; J: TRBJ2-7; D: NA; size: NA; DNA: TGTGCCAGCAGCCCCGGGACACTTCTTTACGAGCAGTACTTC; CDR3: CASSPGTLLYEQYF
V: TRBV13; J: TRBJ2-7; D: TRBD2; size: NA; DNA: TGTGCCAGCAGCTCGATTAGCGGGAGATCTAGCGAGCAGTACTTC; CDR3: CASSSISGRSSEQYF
V: TRBV4-1; J: TRBJ2-7; D: NA; size: NA; DNA: TGCGCCAGCAGCTACTACTACGAGCAGTACTTC; CDR3: CASSYYYEQYF
V: TRBV9; J: TRBJ2-3; D: TRBD2; size: NA; DNA: TGTGCCAGCAGCCCTACCTTAGCGGGAAGTACAGATACGCAGTATTTT; CDR3: CASSPTLAGSTDTQYF
V: TRBV18; J: TRBJ2-7; D: NA; size: NA; DNA: TGTGCCAGCTCACCACCTAGCGGCTCCTACGAGCAGTACTTC; CDR3: CASSPPSGSYEQYF
V: TRBV5-1; J: TRBJ1-6; D: NA; size: NA; DNA: TGCGCCAGCAGCTTGGCCTCTTCGAATTCACCCCTCCACTTT; CDR3: CASSLASSNSPLHF
V: TRBV23-1; J: TRBJ1-1; D: NA; size: NA; DNA: TGCGCCAGTGGAGGAACCTACAGGGTCGCGTACACTGAAGCTTTCTTT; CDR3: CASGGTYRVAYTEAFF
V: TRBV27; J: TRBJ1-4; D: TRBD1; size: NA; DNA: TGTGCCAGCAGTTTATCCAACAGGGGAAAAGGTGAAAAACTGTTTTTT; CDR3: CASSLSNRGKGEKLFF
V: TRBV2; J: TRBJ1-2; D: NA; size: once; DNA: TGTGCCAGCAGTGGTATATCGGGGTACTATGGCTACACCTTC; CDR3: CASSGISGYYGYTF
V: TRBV29-1; J: TRBJ2-1; D: TRBD1; size: NA; DNA: TGCAGCGTTCGGGAGACAGGGGGCTCCTACAATGAGCAGTTCTTC; CDR3: CSVRETGGSYNEQFF
V: TRBV9; J: TRBJ2-2; D: NA; size: NA; DNA: TGTGCCAGCAGCGTAGGCGTTAGTCTTTCCACCGGGGAGCTGTTTTTT; CDR3: CASSVGVSLSTGELFF
V: TRBV10-3; J: TRBJ2-7; D: TRBD1; size: NA; DNA: TGTGCCATTGGACAGGGGGCTTCATACGAGCAGTACTTC; CDR3: CAIGQGASYEQYF
V: TRBV6-5; J: TRBJ1-1; D: NA; size: NA; DNA: TGTGCCAGCAGTTACCAAATCGGACAGTATGAAGCTTTCTTT; CDR3: CASSYQIGQYEAFF
V: TRBV30; J: TRBJ1-2; D: NA; size: NA; DNA: TGTGCCTGGAGTGTTTTCGGCGGGATCTTTAACTATGGCTACACCTTC; CDR3: CAWSVFGGIFNYGYTF
V: TRBV9; J: TRBJ2-5; D: NA; size: NA; DNA: TGTGCCAGCAGCTCCTCCCGAGAGACCCAGTACTTC; CDR3: CASSSSRETQYF